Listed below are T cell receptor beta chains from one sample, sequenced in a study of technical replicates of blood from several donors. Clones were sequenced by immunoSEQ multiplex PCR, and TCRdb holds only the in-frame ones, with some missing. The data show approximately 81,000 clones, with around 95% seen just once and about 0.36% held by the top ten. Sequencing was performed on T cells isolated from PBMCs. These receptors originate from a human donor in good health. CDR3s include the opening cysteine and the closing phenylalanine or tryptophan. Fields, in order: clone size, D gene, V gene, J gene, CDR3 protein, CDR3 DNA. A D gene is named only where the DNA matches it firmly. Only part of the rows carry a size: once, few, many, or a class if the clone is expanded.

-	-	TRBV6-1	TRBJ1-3	CASAVTVSGNTIYF	TGTGCCAGTGCTGTCACGGTCTCTGGAAACACCATATATTTT
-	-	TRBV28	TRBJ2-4	CASRDTRLNIQYF	TGTGCCAGTAGGGACACCCGCCTCAACATTCAGTACTTC
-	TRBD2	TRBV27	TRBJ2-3	CASSLLAGGPSTDTQYF	TGTGCCAGCAGTCTATTAGCGGGAGGGCCGAGCACAGATACGCAGTATTTT
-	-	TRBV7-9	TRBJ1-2	CASIESVDYGYTF	TGTGCCAGCATCGAGTCCGTGGACTATGGCTACACCTTC
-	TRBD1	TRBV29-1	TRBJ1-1	CSAIETGYTEAFF	TGCAGCGCCATTGAGACAGGGTACACTGAAGCTTTCTTT
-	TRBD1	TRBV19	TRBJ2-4	CASSIASGQAIAKNIQYF	TGTGCCAGTAGTATAGCGTCGGGACAGGCCATAGCCAAAAACATTCAGTACTTC
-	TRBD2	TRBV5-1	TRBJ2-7	CASSPHRLAEIYEQYF	TGCGCCAGCAGCCCCCACCGACTAGCGGAAATCTACGAGCAGTACTTC
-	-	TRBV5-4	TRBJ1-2	CASSLDQGIANYGYTF	TGTGCCAGCAGCTTAGATCAGGGGATTGCTAACTATGGCTACACCTTC
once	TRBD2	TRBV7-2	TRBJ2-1	CASSRGGASGNEQFF	TGTGCCAGCAGCCGCGGGGGGGCTAGCGGCAATGAGCAGTTCTTC
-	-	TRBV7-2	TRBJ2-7	CASSLGGGQVYEQYF	TGTGCCAGCAGCTTAGGAGGCGGTCAAGTGTACGAGCAGTACTTC